Below are 7 T cell receptor beta chains sequenced from a single sample in a study of beta chain features in type 1 diabetes. Points from the study as a whole: TCRB CDR3s were moderately but significantly shorter in Type 1 diabetes patients in all four CD4+ subsets.

Every isolated RNA sample was fully reverse transcribed, so sequencing captured expressed TCRB transcripts. Sequenced by immunoSEQ multiplex PCR; TCRdb stores in-frame clones only, minus some. The top ten hold 0.09% to 0.15% of the sample, which has 600,000 to 750,000 clones, roughly an eighth seen once. These TCRs' antigens remain unknown. Sequencing used naive CD4+ T cells from blood. The receptor set was obtained from a man between 25 and 39 years old with type 1 diabetes.

This clone appeared a single time. V is TRBV27 and J is TRBJ1-2, with 7 positions matching TRBD1. The CDR3 runs to 14 residues. Germline loops: CDR1 MNHEY, CDR2 SMNVEV (reference sequence). Losses at the gene ends were 8 bases for V and 5 bases for J; bases not matched to a gene: 11. The CDR3 sequence is CASSPDREGYGYTF. The CDR3, as DNA: TGTGCCAGCTCCCCCGACAGGGAGGGGTATGGCTACACCTTC.

J is TRBJ2-3 and V is TRBV4-3; D possibly corresponds to TRBD2 (6 bases). Trimming took off 4 bases at V and 2 bases at J, with 13 bases between the two ends. The CDR3 runs to 15 residues. The V gene's germline CDR1 is LGHNA and CDR2 YSLEER. CDR3: CASSLGGVSTDTQYF. Here the CDR3 DNA reads TGCGCCAGCAGCCTCGGAGGGGTATCCACAGATACGCAGTATTTT.

This chain joins TRBV15 and TRBJ1-3, with a weak D call TRBD1 (6 bases). V gave up 6 bases and J gave up 0 bases, with 12 bases separating them. CDR1 and CDR2 from the germline V gene are LNHNV and YYDKDF (reference sequence). This CDR3 spans 15 amino acids. CDR3 sequence reads: CATSPQTGSGNTIYF. The CDR3 nucleotides read TGTGCCACCAGTCCTCAGACAGGCTCTGGAAACACCATATATTTT.

This clone showed up just a few times. The CDR3 protein is CASFPGGQETQYF. CDR3 in DNA: TGCGCCAGCTTCCCGGGCGGCCAAGAGACCCAGTACTTC. The chain has TRBV5-1 and TRBJ2-5; D is unclear. CDR3 size: 13 residues. Deletions cut 7 bases from V and 1 base from J, with 11 bases between. Germline assignment: CDR1 SGHRS and CDR2 YFSETQ.

This clone was detected a few times. This chain joins TRBV7-2 and TRBJ2-5; 7 bases are a match to TRBD1. Germline CDR1 reads SGHTA; CDR2 reads FQGNSA. V lost 6 bases to trimming and J lost 10 bases; unmatched junction nucleotides: 8. This CDR3 has 12 residues. In nucleotides, the CDR3 is TGTGCCAGCAGTATTGACAGGGCGAGCCAGTACTTC. Translating gives CASSIDRASQYF.

CDR3 bases: TGTGCCAGCTCCTCCAAGGGACATTCGTCGGAGTACTTC. This sequence encodes CASSSKGHSSEYF. The rearrangement joins TRBV18 to TRBJ2-7; D is possibly TRBD1 (6 bases). Trimming cost V 6 bases and J 11 bases, with 20 bases left between them. This CDR3 has 13 amino acids. The germline CDR1 and CDR2 sequences are KGHSH and LQKENI. Complete variable domain (other parts from reference TRBV18 and TRBJ2-7): NAGVMQNPRHLVRRRGQEARLRCSPMKGHSHVYWYRQLPEEGLKFMVYLQKENIIDESGMPKERFSAEFPKEGPSILRIQQVVRGDSAAYFCASSSKGHSSEYFGPGTRLTVT.

CDR3 nucleotides: TGTGCCAGCACTCTTACAGGGCTAGGTGAGCAGTTCTTC. Amino acids: CASTLTGLGEQFF. The chain is built from TRBV7-2 and TRBJ2-1; tentative D call: TRBD1 (6 bases). Trimming took off 7 bases at V and 9 bases at J, with 16 bases between the two ends. The germline V gene encodes CDR1 SGHTA and CDR2 FQGNSA. The CDR3 sequence is 13 residues long.